The 10 T cell receptor beta chains given below trace back to one sample, sequenced in a study of molecular identifiers for immune sequencing clone quantification. TCRdb redid the calling of the PCR reads with MiXCR, one entry per CDR3 protein. The sample has approximately 500,000 distinct CDR3 sequences, under 30% seen once. The material sequenced was naive CD8+ T cells from blood, with Jurkat cell RNA spiked in. As for subset: FACS-sorted CD8+CD4-CCR7+CD45RA+ naive T cells. All receptors derive from a human donor in good health. Some libraries in this study had Jurkat cell RNA spiked in.

As regards this clonotype: A read error may explain this, as a much larger clone is one base away. The chain couples TRBV4-2 to TRBJ1-1; TRBD1 matches at 7 bases. CDR3 length: 14 residues. The junction had 9 bases not matched to a gene; V was cut back by 1 base and J by 10 bases. Germline V gene lookup returns CDR1 LGHNA and CDR2 YNFKEQ. The CDR3 sequence is CASSQGDSEPGAFF. In DNA, the CDR3 is TGTGCCAGCAGCCAAGGGGACAGTGAACCGGGAGCTTTCTTT.

The chain is built from TRBV6-5 and TRBJ2-7; D is ambiguous. This CDR3 contains 13 residues. Germline-derived CDR1 and CDR2 are MNHEY and SVGAGI. Deletions cut 5 bases from V and 6 bases from J, with 14 bases between. The CDR3 loop is CASSHFSGSEQYF. Here the CDR3 DNA reads TGTGCCAGCAGTCACTTTTCGGGCTCCGAGCAGTACTTC.

The chain links TRBV25-1 to TRBJ2-1; D is undetermined. Deletions cut 4 bases from V and 1 base from J, with 20 bases between. Germline V gene sequence: CDR1 MGHDK, CDR2 SYGVNS. CDR3 length: 18 residues. DNA of the CDR3: TGTGCCAGCAGTGTCGGAATCGGACGGCCGATTTCCTACAATGAGCAGTTCTTC. Amino acid sequence: CASSVGIGRPISYNEQFF.

In its sample, this clonotype was seen a few times. A much larger clonotype is one base distant, so this may be a read error. The chain links TRBV28 to TRBJ2-7; D gene unclear. The CDR3 has 13 amino acids. The ends were cut back, 5 bases at V and 3 bases at J, with 11 bases in the middle. Germline lookup yields CDR1 MDHEN and CDR2 SYDVKM. The CDR3 DNA is TGTGCCAGCAGTGCGAAGGCTAGCTACGAGCAGTACTTC. It codes for CASSAKASYEQYF.

This clonotype has at least ten counts. V gene TRBV28 combines with J gene TRBJ2-7; D perhaps matches TRBD1 (5 bases). This CDR3 comprises 15 residues. In germline, CDR1 is MDHEN, CDR2 SYDVKM. V gave up 4 bases and J gave up 0 bases, with 13 bases separating them. As DNA, the CDR3 is TGTGCCAGCAGTTCCCACCAGGGTTTCTCCTACGAGCAGTACTTC. Amino acid sequence: CASSSHQGFSYEQYF.

The rearrangement uses TRBV25-1 and TRBJ1-5; D unresolved. Trimming removed 1 base from V and 0 bases from J, with 4 bases in between. Germline V CDR1 and CDR2: MGHDK, SYGVNS. The CDR3 is made up of 14 amino acids. DNA for the CDR3: TGTGCCAGCAGTGAATTGTATAGCAATCAGCCCCAGCATTTT. It codes for CASSELYSNQPQHF.

This clonotype was recorded at least ten times. This sequence joins TRBV29-1 and TRBJ2-1; TRBD1 matches 7 bases. Looked up from germline, CDR1 is SQVTM and CDR2 is ANQGSEA. J was trimmed by 4 bases and V by 4 bases; bases with no gene match: 4. The CDR3 loop spans 13 amino acids. The CDR3 DNA sequence: TGCAGCGTTGTAACAGGGGATTACAATGAGCAGTTCTTC. Protein: CSVVTGDYNEQFF.

Regarding this clonotype: Possible read error: a much larger clone is one base away. J is TRBJ1-1 and V is TRBV5-1; D remains ambiguous. Germline CDR1 SGHRS, CDR2 YFSETQ. The CDR3 has 15 residues. Trimming took 2 bases from V and 3 from J, leaving 14 bases between them. The CDR3 DNA reads as TGCGCCAGCAGCTTAAGGGCGGCTTGGGACACTGAAGCTTTCTTT. Residues: CASSLRAAWDTEAFF. Supplemented by reference TRBV5-1 and TRBJ1-1, the full variable domain reads KAGVTQTPRYLIKTRGQQVTLSCSPISGHRSVSWYQQTPGQGLQFLFEYFSETQRNKGNFPGRFSGRQFSNSRSEMNVSTLELGDSALYLCASSLRAAWDTEAFFGQGTRLTVV.

V and J are TRBV7-9 and TRBJ1-4; the D gene is possibly TRBD1 (6 bases). Trimming pared 0 bases from V and 4 bases from J, leaving 12 bases between. The CDR3 totals 16 residues. Germline loops: CDR1 SEHNR, CDR2 FQNEAQ (reference sequence). Written as DNA, the CDR3 is TGTGCCAGCAGCTTAGCCAGCCAGGGGATTAATGAAAAACTGTTTTTT. The encoded protein is CASSLASQGINEKLFF.

In DNA, the CDR3 is TGTGCCAGCAGCCTCGGTGGACAGGGGCCATTGTACGAGCAGTACTTC. It encodes CASSLGGQGPLYEQYF. V gene TRBV12-3 or TRBV12-4 combines with J gene TRBJ2-7; 9 bases align to TRBD1. This CDR3 has 16 amino acids. The ends lost 6 bases at V and 4 bases at J; junction bases unmatched: 13.